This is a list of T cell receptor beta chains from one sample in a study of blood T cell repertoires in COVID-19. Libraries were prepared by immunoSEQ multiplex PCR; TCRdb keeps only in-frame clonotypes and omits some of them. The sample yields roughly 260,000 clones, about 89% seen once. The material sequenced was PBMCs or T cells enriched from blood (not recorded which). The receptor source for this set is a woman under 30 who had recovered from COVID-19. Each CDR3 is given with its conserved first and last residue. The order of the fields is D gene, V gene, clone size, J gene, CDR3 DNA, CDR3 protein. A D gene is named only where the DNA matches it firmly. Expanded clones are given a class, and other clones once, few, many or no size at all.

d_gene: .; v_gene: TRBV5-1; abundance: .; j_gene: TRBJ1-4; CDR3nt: TGCGCCAGCAGCTCCCGCGGGGTTGGGGAAAAACTGTTTTTT; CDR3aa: CASSSRGVGEKLFF
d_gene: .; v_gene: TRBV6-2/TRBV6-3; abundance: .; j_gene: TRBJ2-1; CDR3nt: TGTGCCAGCAGTTATCAGGGAGGCTCCTACAATGAGCAGTTCTTC; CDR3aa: CASSYQGGSYNEQFF
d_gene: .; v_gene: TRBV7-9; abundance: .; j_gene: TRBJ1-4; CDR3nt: TGTGCCAGCAACGCGATTGTGGGCAGGGGTGCTAATGAAAAACTGTTTTTT; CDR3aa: CASNAIVGRGANEKLFF
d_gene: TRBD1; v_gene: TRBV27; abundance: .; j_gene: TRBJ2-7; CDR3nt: TGTGCCAGCAGTTATTACAGGGGGCCCTACGAGCAGTACTTC; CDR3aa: CASSYYRGPYEQYF
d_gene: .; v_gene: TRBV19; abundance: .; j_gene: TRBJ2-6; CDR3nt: TGTGCCAGTAGTACGAGGGAGCGGATATCTGGGGCCAACGTCCTGACTTTC; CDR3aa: CASSTRERISGANVLTF
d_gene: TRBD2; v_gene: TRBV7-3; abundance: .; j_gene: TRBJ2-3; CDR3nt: TGTGCCAGCAGCGCAGGGACTAGCGAAAACACAGATACGCAGTATTTT; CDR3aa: CASSAGTSENTDTQYF
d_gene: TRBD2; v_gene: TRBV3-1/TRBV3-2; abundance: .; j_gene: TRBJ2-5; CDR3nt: TGTGCCAGCAGCCAAGCTAGCGGAAAGGAGACCCAGTACTTC; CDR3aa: CASSQASGKETQYF
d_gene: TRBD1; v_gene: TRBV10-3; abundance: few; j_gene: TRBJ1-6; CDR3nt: TGTGCCATCAGTGATTGGGACAGCGGGAATTCACCCCTCCACTTT; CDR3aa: CAISDWDSGNSPLHF
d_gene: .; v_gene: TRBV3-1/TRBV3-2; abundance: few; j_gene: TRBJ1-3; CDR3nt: TGTGCCAGCAGCCACCCAACAGGGACTGGAAACACCATATATTTT; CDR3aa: CASSHPTGTGNTIYF
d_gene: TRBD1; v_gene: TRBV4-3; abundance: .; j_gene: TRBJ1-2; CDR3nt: TGCGCCAGCAGCCAGGGCCTTAAGACAGGGGAAGGCTACACCTTC; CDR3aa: CASSQGLKTGEGYTF
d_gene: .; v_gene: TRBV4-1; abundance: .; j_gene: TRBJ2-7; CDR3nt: TGCGCCAGCAGCCAAGAGATATACAGCTCCTACGAGCAGTACTTC; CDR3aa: CASSQEIYSSYEQYF
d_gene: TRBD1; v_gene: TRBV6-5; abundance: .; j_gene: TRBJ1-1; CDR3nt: TGTGCCAGCAGTTACGAGCAGGGGGCTATCGGGATTGAAGCTTTCTTT; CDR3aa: CASSYEQGAIGIEAFF
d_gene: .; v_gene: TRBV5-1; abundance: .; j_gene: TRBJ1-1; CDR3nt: TGCGCCAGCAGCTTGGAACATCTTTTAGGGGGCACTGAAGCTTTCTTT; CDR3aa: CASSLEHLLGGTEAFF
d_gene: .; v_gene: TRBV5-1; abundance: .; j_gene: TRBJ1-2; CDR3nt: TGCGCCAGCAGCGCACAGGGTAGCGATTATGGCTACACCTTC; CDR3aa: CASSAQGSDYGYTF
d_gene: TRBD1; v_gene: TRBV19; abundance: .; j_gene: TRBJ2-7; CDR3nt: TGTGCCAGTAGTCCCGGGGGACAGGGACGGAATATTATGTACTTC; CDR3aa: CASSPGGQGRNIMYF
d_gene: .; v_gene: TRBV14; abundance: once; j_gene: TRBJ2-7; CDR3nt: TGTGCCAGCAGCCGGGCCGGGGTGTACGAGCAGTACTTC; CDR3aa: CASSRAGVYEQYF
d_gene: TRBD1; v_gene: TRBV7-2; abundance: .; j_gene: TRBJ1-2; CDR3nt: TGTGCCAGCAGCCAACGACAGGGGATTGTAGGCTACACCTTC; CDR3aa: CASSQRQGIVGYTF
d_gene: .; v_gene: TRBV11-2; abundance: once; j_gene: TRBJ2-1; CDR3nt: TGTGCCAGCAGCTTAGTGACGGGGTCCTACAATGAGCAGTTCTTC; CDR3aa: CASSLVTGSYNEQFF
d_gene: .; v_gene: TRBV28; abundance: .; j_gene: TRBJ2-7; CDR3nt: TGTGCCAGCACAACTGGAGAGGCCTCACGAGAGCAGTACTTC; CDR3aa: CASTTGEASREQYF
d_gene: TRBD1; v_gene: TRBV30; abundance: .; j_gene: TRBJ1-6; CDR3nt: TGTGCCTGGAGTCGAAGGACAGGGAGCAATTCACCCCTCCACTTT; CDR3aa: CAWSRRTGSNSPLHF
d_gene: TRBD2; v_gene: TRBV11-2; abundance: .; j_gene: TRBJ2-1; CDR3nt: TGTGCCAGCAGCCTGACTAGCGGGAGGTACAATGAGCAGTTCTTC; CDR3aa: CASSLTSGRYNEQFF
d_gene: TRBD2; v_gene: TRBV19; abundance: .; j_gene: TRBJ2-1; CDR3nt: TGTGCCAGTAGTAGCGGGACTAGCGGGACCTACAATGAGCAGTTCTTC; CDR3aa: CASSSGTSGTYNEQFF
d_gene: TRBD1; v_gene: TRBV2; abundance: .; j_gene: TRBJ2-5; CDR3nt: TGTGCCAGCAGTGGGGGCAGGGGGTACCAAGAGACCCAGTACTTC; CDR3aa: CASSGGRGYQETQYF
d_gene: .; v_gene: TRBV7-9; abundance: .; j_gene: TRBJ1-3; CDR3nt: TGTGCCAGCAGCGATAGCTCTGGAAACACCATATATTTT; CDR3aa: CASSDSSGNTIYF
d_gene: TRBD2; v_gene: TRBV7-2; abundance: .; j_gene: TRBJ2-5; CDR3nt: TGTGCCAGCAGCACAGGCTTATTGGTAGGGACTAGCGGCGAGACCCAGTACTTC; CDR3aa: CASSTGLLVGTSGETQYF
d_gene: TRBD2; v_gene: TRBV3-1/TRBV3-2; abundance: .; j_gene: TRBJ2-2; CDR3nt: TGTGCCAGCAGCCAAGATTTGGGGTGGGCTAGCGGGAGCCGCGGGGAGCTGTTTTTT; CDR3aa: CASSQDLGWASGSRGELFF
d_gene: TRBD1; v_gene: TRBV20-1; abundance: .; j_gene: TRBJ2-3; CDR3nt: TGCAGTGCTAGTGACAGGGTCGGCACAGATACGCAGTATTTT; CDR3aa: CSASDRVGTDTQYF
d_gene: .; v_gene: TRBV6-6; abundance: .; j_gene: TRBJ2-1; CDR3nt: TGTGCCAGCAGTTACTCGGCCTCCTACAATGAGCAGTTCTTC; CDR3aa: CASSYSASYNEQFF
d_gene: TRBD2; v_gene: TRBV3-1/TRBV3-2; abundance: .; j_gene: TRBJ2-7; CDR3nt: TGTGCCACGGGAACGGGGGGAGGATACGAGCAGTACTTC; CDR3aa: CATGTGGGYEQYF
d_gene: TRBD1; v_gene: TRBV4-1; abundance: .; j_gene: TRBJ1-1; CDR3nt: TGCGCCAGCAGCCAAGAAGCAGGGGGGCAGAACACTGAAGCTTTCTTT; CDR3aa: CASSQEAGGQNTEAFF
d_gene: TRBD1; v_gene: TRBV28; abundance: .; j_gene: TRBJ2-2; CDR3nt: TGTGCCAGCAAGTTCAGGGGGCGCACCGGGGAGCTGTTTTTT; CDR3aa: CASKFRGRTGELFF
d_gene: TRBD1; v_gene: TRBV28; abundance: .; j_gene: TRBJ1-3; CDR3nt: TGTGCCAGCAGTTTGGGGACAGGAAGCTCTGGAAACACCATATATTTT; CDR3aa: CASSLGTGSSGNTIYF
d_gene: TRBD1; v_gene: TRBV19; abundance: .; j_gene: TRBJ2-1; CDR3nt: TGTGCCAGTAGTTCCCGGGACAGGGGCCCCGGCGGGTACAATGAGCAGTTCTTC; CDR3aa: CASSSRDRGPGGYNEQFF
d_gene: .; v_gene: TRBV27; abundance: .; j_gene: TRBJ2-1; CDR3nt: TGTGCCAGCAGTTTAGGGCAGCTCTCCTACAATGAGCAGTTCTTC; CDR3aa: CASSLGQLSYNEQFF
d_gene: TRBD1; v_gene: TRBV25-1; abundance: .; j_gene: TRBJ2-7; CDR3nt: TGTGCCAGCAGGGGCATCCGGGACAGACCCTACGAGCAGTACTTC; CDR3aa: CASRGIRDRPYEQYF
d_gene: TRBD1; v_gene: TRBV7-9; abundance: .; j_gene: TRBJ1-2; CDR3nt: TGTGCCAGCAGCTTAGGGGAGACAGGGGGCTACACCTTC; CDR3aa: CASSLGETGGYTF
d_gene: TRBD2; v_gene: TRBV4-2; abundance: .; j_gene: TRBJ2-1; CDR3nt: TGTGCCAGCAGCCAACTAGCGGGAGGGGGCAATGAGCAGTTCTTC; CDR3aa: CASSQLAGGGNEQFF
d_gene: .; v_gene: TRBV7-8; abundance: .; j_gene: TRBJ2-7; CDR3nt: TGTGCCAGCAGCTGGGAGAAGGGCAAGGCTTCCTACGAGCAGTACTTC; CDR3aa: CASSWEKGKASYEQYF
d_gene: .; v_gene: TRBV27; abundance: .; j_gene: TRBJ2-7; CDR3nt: TGTGCCAGCAGTAGTACTTTACAGGGTCGGGGCTACGAGCAGTACTTC; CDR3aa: CASSSTLQGRGYEQYF
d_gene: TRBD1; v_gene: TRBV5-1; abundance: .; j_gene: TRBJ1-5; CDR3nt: TGCGCCTTTACGGACAGGGCATTCAAGAAGAGGATAAACAATCAGCCCCAGCATTTT; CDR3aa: CAFTDRAFKKRINNQPQHF
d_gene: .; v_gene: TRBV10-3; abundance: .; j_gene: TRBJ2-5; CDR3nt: TGTGCCATCAGTGAGGCCGGGGTCGGCGAGACCCAGTACTTC; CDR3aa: CAISEAGVGETQYF
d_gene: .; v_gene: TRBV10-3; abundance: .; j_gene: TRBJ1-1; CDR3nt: TGTGCCATCAATCAGGGGCCGAGGGGCACTGAAGCTTTCTTT; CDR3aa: CAINQGPRGTEAFF
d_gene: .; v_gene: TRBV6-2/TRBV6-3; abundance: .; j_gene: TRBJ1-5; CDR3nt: TGTGCCAGCAGTTTGTCGTCTCAGCCCCAGCATTTT; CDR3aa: CASSLSSQPQHF